The 13 T cell receptor beta chains in this list originate from one sample, sequenced in a study of blood T cell repertoires in COVID-19. Assay used: immunoSEQ multiplex PCR; TCRdb lists only in-frame clones, some missing. The sample contains 200,000 to 300,000 clones, 75% to 85% of which appear only once. Source material: peripheral blood. These receptors originate from a woman at least 80 years old with COVID-19, enrolled during active disease.

The V and J genes are TRBV7-3 and TRBJ2-7; TRBD2 matches 13 bases. The CDR3 length is 19 residues. Germline CDR1 reads SGHTA; CDR2 reads FQGTGA. J lost 1 base, V lost 4 bases, and 13 bases had no gene match. The CDR3 protein is CASSSWTSGGLTRSYEQYF. CDR3 bases: TGTGCCAGCAGCTCCTGGACTAGCGGGGGACTCACCAGGTCCTACGAGCAGTACTTC.

This rearrangement joins TRBV19 to TRBJ2-1; TRBD2 agrees at 13 bases. The CDR3 has 17 residues. Germline assignment: CDR1 LNHDA and CDR2 SQIVND (reference sequence). J was trimmed by 1 base and V by 5 bases; bases with no gene match: 5. CDR3 protein: CASSPLAGGRSYNEQFF. DNA for the CDR3: TGTGCCAGTAGTCCACTAGCGGGGGGGCGGTCCTACAATGAGCAGTTCTTC.

This clone was counted only a few times. This rearrangement joins TRBV18 to TRBJ1-6; tentative D call: TRBD1 (6 bases). The CDR3 sequence is 14 residues long. Germline V CDR1 and CDR2: KGHSH, LQKENI. Deletions cut 5 bases from V and 7 bases from J, with 12 bases between. This CDR3 reads CASSKDSLNSPLHF. The CDR3 DNA follows: TGTGCCAGCTCAAAGGACAGCTTGAATTCACCCCTCCACTTT.

The CDR3 region is CASSRTGGVFDEQYF. DNA for the CDR3: TGTGCCAGCAGCCGCACAGGGGGAGTTTTCGACGAGCAGTACTTC. The chain employs TRBV3-1 (or the pseudogene TRBV3-2) and TRBJ2-7; 8 bases line up with TRBD1. This CDR3 is 15 amino acids long. Looked up from germline, CDR1 is LGHDT and CDR2 is YNNKEL (reference sequence). V was clipped by 4 bases and J by 5 bases; unmatched bases: 10.

The chain is built from TRBV7-9 and TRBJ2-7; 7 positions agree with TRBD1. With 1 base clipped from V and 3 bases from J, the junction kept 6 bases outside the gene matches. The CDR3 extends over 15 amino acids. The V gene's germline CDR1 is SEHNR and CDR2 FQNEAQ (reference sequence). As DNA, the CDR3 is TGTGCCAGCAGCTTAGGCCGGGACAGCCGCTACGAGCAGTACTTC. Protein: CASSLGRDSRYEQYF.

The chain links TRBV2 to TRBJ1-1; 7 bases line up with TRBD1. V lost 6 bases, J lost 1 base, and 2 bases stayed unmatched. This CDR3 region has 13 residues. Germline V gene sequence: CDR1 SNHLY, CDR2 FYNNEI. The CDR3 region is CASSRQGNTEAFF. The CDR3 coding sequence is TGTGCCAGCAGCAGACAGGGGAACACTGAAGCTTTCTTT.

The chain recombines TRBV6-5 with TRBJ2-7; TRBD1 is a possible D gene (5 bases). This CDR3 has 13 amino acids. Germline V lookup: CDR1 MNHEY, CDR2 SVGAGI. V lost 5 bases and J lost 6, with 14 bases in between. CDR3: CASSIGRGAEQYF. The CDR3 DNA reads as TGTGCCAGCAGTATAGGGCGTGGGGCCGAGCAGTACTTC.

V gene TRBV28 combines with J gene TRBJ2-2; D unresolved. This CDR3 is 16 amino acids long. With 2 bases removed from V and 4 bases from J, the gap between germline ends came to 14 bases. In germline, CDR1 is MDHEN, CDR2 SYDVKM. The CDR3 sequence: CASSLRAYFGTGELFF. CDR3 nucleotide sequence: TGTGCCAGCAGTTTAAGAGCCTACTTCGGCACCGGGGAGCTGTTTTTT.

The chain links TRBV7-2 to TRBJ2-5; TRBD1 matches at 8 bases. Germline CDR1 is SGHTA and CDR2 is FQGNSA. This CDR3 spans 16 amino acids. V gave up 5 bases and J gave up 3 bases; unmatched junction bases: 11. The DNA for the CDR3 is TGTGCCAGCAGCCCACTTCGGGCAGGGGGCAAAGAGACCCAGTACTTC. This gives the protein CASSPLRAGGKETQYF.

This chain uses TRBV10-3 with TRBJ1-2; perhaps TRBD1 as D (5 bases). Germline-derived CDR1 and CDR2 are ENHRY and SYGVKD. V lost 3 bases, J lost 2 bases, and 13 bases lay in between. This CDR3 region has 15 residues. Here the CDR3 reads CAISESAGKNYGYTF. DNA for the CDR3: TGTGCCATCAGTGAATCCGCAGGGAAAAACTATGGCTACACCTTC.

The rearrangement links TRBV7-3 to TRBJ2-1, with 7 bases fitting TRBD2. V shed 5 bases and J 4 bases; nucleotides not matched to a gene: 5. CDR1 SGHTA and CDR2 FQGTGA come from the germline V gene. The CDR3 has 14 amino acids. The CDR3 DNA reads as TGTGCCAGCAGCAGAGCGGGAACTTACAATGAGCAGTTCTTC. Protein sequence: CASSRAGTYNEQFF.

The V and J genes are TRBV2 and TRBJ2-6, with a tentative D call TRBD1 (6 bases). With 5 bases removed from V and 1 base from J, the gap between germline ends came to 9 bases. Germline V lookup: CDR1 SNHLY, CDR2 FYNNEI. The CDR3 covers 15 residues. The CDR3 region is CASSPQGSGANVLTF. Written as DNA, the CDR3 is TGTGCCAGCAGTCCTCAGGGGTCTGGGGCCAACGTCCTGACTTTC.

J is TRBJ2-7 and V is TRBV29-1; 9 nucleotides agree with TRBD1. The CDR3 is 13 residues long. From germline, CDR1 is SQVTM and CDR2 ANQGSEA. With 6 bases clipped from V and 5 bases from J, the junction kept 8 bases outside the gene matches. The CDR3 loop is CSVLRDRDHEQYF. In nucleotides, the CDR3 is TGCAGCGTCCTACGGGACAGGGACCACGAGCAGTACTTC.